The subject of this entry is one TCR beta chain. In all sorted populations, purity surpassed 98%. This sample is drawn from a study of beta chain features in type 1 diabetes. What was sequenced were expressed TCRB transcripts, since all of the isolated RNA had been reverse transcribed. This table comes from immunoSEQ multiplex PCR, and its TCRdb copy is limited to in-frame clones, with some not included. The sample includes approximately 120,000 clones, less than 40% of them seen just once. Looked up from germline, CDR1 is SGDLS and CDR2 is YYNGEE. J was trimmed by 2 bases and V by 0 bases; bases with no gene match: 4. This CDR3 is 16 amino acids long.

Sequencing was performed on stem cell memory CD4+ T cells from blood. This TCR derives from a woman aged 18-35 years in good health. This sequence joins TRBV9 and TRBJ2-3; TRBD2 aligns across 9 bases. CDR3 DNA: TGTGCCAGCAGCGTAGAAACTAGCGGGTTCACAGATACGCAGTATTTT. Translation gives CASSVETSGFTDTQYF.